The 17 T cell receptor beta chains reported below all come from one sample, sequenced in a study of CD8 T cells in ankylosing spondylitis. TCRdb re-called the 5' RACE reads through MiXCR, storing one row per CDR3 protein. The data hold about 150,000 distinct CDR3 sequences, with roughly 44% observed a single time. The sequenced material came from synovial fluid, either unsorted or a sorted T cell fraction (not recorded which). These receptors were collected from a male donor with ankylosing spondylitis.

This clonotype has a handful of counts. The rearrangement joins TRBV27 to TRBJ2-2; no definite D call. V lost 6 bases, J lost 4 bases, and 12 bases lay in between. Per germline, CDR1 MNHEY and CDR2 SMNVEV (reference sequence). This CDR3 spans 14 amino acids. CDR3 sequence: CASRTVGITGELFF. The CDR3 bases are TGTGCCAGCAGAACAGTTGGGATCACCGGGGAGCTGTTTTTT.

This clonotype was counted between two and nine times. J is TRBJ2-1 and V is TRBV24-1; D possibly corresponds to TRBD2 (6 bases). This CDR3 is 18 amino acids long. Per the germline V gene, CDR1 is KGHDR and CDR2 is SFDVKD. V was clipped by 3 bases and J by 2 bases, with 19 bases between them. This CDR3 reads CATSDLPLGRGPYNEQFF. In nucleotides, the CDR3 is TGTGCCACCAGTGATCTCCCTTTGGGGCGGGGTCCCTACAATGAGCAGTTCTTC.

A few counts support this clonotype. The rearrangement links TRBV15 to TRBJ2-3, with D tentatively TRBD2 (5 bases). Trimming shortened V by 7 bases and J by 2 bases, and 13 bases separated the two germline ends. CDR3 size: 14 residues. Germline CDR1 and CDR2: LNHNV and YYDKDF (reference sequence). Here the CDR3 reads CATKSEGDTDTQYF. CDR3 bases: TGTGCCACCAAGTCTGAGGGAGACACAGATACGCAGTATTTT.

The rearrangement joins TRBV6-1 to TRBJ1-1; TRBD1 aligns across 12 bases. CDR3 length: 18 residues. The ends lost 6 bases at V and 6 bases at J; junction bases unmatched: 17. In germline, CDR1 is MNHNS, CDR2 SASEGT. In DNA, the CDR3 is TGTGCCAGCAGCCCCATGTGGGACAGGGGGCGAATTTTGCCTGAAGCTTTCTTT. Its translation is CASSPMWDRGRILPEAFF.

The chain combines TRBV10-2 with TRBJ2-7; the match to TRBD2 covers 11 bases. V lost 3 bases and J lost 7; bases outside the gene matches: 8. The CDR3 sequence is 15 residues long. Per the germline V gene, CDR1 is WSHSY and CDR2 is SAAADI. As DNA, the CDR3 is TGCGCCAGCAGTGATACCGGGACTAGCGGAACAGAGCAGTACTTC. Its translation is CASSDTGTSGTEQYF.

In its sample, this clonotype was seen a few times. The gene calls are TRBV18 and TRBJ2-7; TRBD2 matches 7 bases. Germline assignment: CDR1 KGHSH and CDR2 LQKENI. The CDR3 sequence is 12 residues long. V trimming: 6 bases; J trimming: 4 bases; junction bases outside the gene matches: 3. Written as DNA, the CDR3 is TGTGCCAGCTCGCCCGGGAGGTACGAGCAGTACTTC. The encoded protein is CASSPGRYEQYF.

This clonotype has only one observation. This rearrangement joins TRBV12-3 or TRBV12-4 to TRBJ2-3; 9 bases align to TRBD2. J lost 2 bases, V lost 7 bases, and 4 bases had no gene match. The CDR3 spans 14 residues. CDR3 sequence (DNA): TGTGCCAGCACCCCTAGCGGGGACACAGATACGCAGTATTTT. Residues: CASTPSGDTDTQYF.

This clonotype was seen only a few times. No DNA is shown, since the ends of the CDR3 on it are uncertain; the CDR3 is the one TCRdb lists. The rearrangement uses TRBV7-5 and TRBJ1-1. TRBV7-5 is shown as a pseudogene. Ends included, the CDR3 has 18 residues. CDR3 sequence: CISVSEAPDDLIRTEAFF.

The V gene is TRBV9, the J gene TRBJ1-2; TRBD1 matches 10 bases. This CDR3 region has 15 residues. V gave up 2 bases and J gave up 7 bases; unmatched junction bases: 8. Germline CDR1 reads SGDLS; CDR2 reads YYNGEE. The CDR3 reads CASSVPLTGGGGYTF. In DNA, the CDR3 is TGTGCCAGCAGCGTTCCCCTGACAGGGGGCGGTGGCTACACCTTC.

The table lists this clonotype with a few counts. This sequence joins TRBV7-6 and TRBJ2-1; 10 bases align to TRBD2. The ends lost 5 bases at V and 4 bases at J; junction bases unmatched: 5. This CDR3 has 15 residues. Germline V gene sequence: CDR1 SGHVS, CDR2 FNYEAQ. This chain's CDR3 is CASSRTSGDYNEQFF. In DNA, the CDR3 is TGTGCCAGCAGCCGCACTAGCGGGGATTACAATGAGCAGTTCTTC. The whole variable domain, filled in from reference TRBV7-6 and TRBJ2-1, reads GAGVSQSPRYKVTKRGQDVALRCDPISGHVSLYWYRQALGQGPEFLTYFNYEAQQDKSGLPNDRFSAERPEGSISTLTIQRTEQRDSAMYRCASSRTSGDYNEQFFGPGTRLTVL.

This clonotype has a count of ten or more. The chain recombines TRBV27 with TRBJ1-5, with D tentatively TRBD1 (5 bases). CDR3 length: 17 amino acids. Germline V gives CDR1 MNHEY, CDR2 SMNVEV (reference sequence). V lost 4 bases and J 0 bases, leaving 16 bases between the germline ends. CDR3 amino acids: CASSSILDSYSNQPQHF. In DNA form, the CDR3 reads TGTGCCAGCAGTTCCATATTAGACAGTTATAGCAATCAGCCCCAGCATTTT.

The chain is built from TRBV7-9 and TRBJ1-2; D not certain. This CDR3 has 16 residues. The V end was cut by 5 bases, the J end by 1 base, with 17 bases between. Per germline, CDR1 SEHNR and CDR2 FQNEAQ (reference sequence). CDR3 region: CASSVNREYLNYGYTF. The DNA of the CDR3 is TGTGCCAGCAGCGTGAACCGGGAGTACCTTAACTATGGCTACACCTTC. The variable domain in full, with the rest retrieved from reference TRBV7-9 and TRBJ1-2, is DTGVSQNPRHKITKRGQNVTFRCDPISEHNRLYWYRQTLGQGPEFLTYFQNEAQLEKSRLLSDRFSAERPKGSFSTLEIQRTEQGDSAMYLCASSVNREYLNYGYTFGSGTRLTVV.

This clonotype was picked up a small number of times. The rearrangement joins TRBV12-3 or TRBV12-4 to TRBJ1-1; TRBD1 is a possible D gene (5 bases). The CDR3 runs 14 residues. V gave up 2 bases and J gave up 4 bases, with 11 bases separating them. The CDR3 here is CASSLWGFGTEAFF. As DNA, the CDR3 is TGTGCCAGCAGTTTATGGGGGTTCGGCACTGAAGCTTTCTTT.

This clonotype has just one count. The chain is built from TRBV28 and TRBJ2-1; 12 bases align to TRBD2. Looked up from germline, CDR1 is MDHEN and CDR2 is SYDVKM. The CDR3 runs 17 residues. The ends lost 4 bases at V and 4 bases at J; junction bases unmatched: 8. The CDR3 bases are TGTGCCAGCAGTTCATCCCGCGGACTAGCGGGGTACAATGAGCAGTTCTTC. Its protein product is CASSSSRGLAGYNEQFF.

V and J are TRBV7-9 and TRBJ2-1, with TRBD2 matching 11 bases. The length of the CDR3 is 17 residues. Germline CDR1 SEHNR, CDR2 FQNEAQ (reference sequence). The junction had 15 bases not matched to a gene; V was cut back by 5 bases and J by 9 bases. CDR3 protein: CASSPRLAGRGDSEQFF. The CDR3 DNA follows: TGTGCCAGCAGCCCCCGACTAGCGGGAAGGGGGGACAGTGAGCAGTTCTTC.

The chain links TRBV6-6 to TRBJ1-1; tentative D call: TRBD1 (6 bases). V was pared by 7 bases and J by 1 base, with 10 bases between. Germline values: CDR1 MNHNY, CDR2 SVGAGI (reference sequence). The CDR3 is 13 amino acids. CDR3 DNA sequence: TGTGCCAGCACCCGGACAGAGAACACTGAAGCTTTCTTT. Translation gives CASTRTENTEAFF.

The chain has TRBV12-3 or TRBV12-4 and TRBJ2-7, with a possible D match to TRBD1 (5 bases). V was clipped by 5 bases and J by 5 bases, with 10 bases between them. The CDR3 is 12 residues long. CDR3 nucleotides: TGTGCCAGCAGTCCGGACATGAACGAGCAGTACTTC. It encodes CASSPDMNEQYF.